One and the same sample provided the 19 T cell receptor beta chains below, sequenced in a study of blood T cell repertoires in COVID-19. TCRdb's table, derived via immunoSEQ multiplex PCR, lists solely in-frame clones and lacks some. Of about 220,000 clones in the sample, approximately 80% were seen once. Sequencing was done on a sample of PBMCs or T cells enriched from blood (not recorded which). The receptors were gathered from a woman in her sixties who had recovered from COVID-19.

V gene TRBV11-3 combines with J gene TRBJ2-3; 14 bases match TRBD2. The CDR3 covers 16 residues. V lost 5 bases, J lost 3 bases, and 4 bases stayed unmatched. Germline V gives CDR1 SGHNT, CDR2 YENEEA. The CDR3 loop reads CASSPGTSGGTDTQYF. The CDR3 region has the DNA TGTGCCAGCAGCCCGGGGACTAGCGGGGGAACAGATACGCAGTATTTT.

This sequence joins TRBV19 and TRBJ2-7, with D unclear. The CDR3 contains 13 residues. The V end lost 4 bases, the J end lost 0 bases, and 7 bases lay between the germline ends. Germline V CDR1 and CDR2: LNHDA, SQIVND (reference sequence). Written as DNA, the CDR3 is TGTGCCAGTAGTAGCGCACCCTCCTACGAGCAGTACTTC. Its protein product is CASSSAPSYEQYF.

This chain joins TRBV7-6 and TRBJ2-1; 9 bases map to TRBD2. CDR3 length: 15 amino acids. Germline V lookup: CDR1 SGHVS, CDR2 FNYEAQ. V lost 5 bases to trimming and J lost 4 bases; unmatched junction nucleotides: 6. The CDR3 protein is CASSASSGEYNEQFF. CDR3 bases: TGTGCCAGCAGCGCGTCTAGCGGGGAATACAATGAGCAGTTCTTC.

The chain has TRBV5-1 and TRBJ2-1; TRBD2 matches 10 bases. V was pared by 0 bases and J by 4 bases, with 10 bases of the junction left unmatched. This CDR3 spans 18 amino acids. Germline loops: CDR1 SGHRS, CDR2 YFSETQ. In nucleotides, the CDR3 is TGCGCCAGCAGCTTGGCGCGGCCTAGCGGGGGAGTGTACAATGAGCAGTTCTTC. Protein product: CASSLARPSGGVYNEQFF. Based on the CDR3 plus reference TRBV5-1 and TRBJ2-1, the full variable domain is KAGVTQTPRYLIKTRGQQVTLSCSPISGHRSVSWYQQTPGQGLQFLFEYFSETQRNKGNFPGRFSGRQFSNSRSEMNVSTLELGDSALYLCASSLARPSGGVYNEQFFGPGTRLTVL.

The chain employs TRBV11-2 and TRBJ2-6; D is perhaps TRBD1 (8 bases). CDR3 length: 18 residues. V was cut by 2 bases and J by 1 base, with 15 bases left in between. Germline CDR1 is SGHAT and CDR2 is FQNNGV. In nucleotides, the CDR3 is TGTGCCAGCAGCTTAATTACAGGGGGGGAATCTGGGGCCAACGTCCTGACTTTC. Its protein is CASSLITGGESGANVLTF. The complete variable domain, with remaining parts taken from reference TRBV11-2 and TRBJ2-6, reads EAGVAQSPRYKIIEKRQSVAFWCNPISGHATLYWYQQILGQGPKLLIQFQNNGVVDDSQLPKDRFSAERLKGVDSTLKIQPAKLEDSAVYLCASSLITGGESGANVLTFGAGSRLTVL.

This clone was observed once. In DNA, the CDR3 is TGTGCCAGCAGTTATCCCAGGACAGGGGGCCTCCGGGGGACTGAAGCTTTCTTT. Translated: CASSYPRTGGLRGTEAFF. This sequence joins TRBV6-2 or TRBV6-3 and TRBJ1-1; 11 nucleotides align to TRBD1. Germline CDR1 MNHEY, CDR2 SVGEGT. J lost 5 bases, V lost 3 bases, and 14 bases had no gene match. This CDR3 spans 18 amino acids.

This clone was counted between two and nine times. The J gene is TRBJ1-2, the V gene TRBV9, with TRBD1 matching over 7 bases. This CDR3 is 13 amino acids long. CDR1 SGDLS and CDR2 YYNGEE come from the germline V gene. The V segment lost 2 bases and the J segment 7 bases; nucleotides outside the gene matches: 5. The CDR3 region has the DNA TGTGCCAGCAGCGTCAGACAGGGAAGTGGCTACACCTTC. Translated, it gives CASSVRQGSGYTF. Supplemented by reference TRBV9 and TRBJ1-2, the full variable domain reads DSGVTQTPKHLITATGQRVTLRCSPRSGDLSVYWYQQSLDQGLQFLIQYYNGEERAKGNILERFSAQQFPDLHSELNLSSLELGDSALYFCASSVRQGSGYTFGSGTRLTVV.

The CDR3 sequence is CASSELSVQETQYF. The DNA of the CDR3 is TGTGCCAGCAGTGAACTCAGCGTTCAAGAGACCCAGTACTTC. This rearrangement joins TRBV2 to TRBJ2-5, with D hard to call. V gave up 2 bases and J gave up 2 bases, with 9 bases separating them. The germline V gene encodes CDR1 SNHLY and CDR2 FYNNEI. The CDR3 extends over 14 amino acids.

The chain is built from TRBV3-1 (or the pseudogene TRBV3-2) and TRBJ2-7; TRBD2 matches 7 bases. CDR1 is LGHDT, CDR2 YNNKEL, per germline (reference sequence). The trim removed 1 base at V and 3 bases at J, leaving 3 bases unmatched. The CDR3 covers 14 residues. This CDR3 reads CASSQARTSYEQYF. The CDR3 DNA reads TGTGCCAGCAGCCAAGCCCGGACTAGCTACGAGCAGTACTTC.

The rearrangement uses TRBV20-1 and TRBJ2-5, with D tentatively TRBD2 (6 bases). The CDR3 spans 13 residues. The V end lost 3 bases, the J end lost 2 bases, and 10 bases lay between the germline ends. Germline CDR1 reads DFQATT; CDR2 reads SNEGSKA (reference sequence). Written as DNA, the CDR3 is TGCAGTGCTAGTGGCGGGGCTCAAGAGACCCAGTACTTC. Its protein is CSASGGAQETQYF.

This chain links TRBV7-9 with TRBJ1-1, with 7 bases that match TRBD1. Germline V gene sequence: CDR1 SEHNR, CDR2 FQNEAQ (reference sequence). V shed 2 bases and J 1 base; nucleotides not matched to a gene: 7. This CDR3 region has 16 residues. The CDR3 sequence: CASSLIGGQENTEAFF. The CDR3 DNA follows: TGTGCCAGCAGCTTAATTGGCGGACAGGAGAACACTGAAGCTTTCTTT.

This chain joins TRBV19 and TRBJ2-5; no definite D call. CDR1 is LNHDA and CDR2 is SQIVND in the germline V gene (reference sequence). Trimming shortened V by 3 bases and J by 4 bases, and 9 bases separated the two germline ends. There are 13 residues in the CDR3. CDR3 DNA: TGTGCCAGTAGTATCACAGTCGGAGAGACCCAGTACTTC. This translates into CASSITVGETQYF.

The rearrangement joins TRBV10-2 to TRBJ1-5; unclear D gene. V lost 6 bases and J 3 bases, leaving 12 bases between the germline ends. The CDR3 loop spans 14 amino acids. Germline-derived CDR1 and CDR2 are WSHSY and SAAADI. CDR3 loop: CASREEQHNQPQHF. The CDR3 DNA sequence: TGCGCCAGCAGGGAAGAACAGCACAATCAGCCCCAGCATTTT.

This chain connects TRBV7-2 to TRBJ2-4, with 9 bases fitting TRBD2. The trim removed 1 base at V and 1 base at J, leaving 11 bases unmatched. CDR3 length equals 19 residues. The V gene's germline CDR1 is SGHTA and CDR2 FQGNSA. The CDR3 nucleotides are TGTGCCAGCAGCTTAGATGGGTCTAGCGGGGTGGGGGCCAAAAACATTCAGTACTTC. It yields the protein CASSLDGSSGVGAKNIQYF.

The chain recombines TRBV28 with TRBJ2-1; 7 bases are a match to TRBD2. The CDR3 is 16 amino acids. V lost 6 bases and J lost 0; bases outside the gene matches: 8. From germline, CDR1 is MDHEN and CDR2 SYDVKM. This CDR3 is CASRSWGGGSYNEQFF. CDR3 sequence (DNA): TGTGCCAGCAGATCTTGGGGCGGGGGCTCCTACAATGAGCAGTTCTTC. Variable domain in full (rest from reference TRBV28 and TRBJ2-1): DVKVTQSSRYLVKRTGEKVFLECVQDMDHENMFWYRQDPGLGLRLIYFSYDVKMKEKGDIPEGYSVSREKKERFSLILESASTNQTSMYLCASRSWGGGSYNEQFFGPGTRLTVL.

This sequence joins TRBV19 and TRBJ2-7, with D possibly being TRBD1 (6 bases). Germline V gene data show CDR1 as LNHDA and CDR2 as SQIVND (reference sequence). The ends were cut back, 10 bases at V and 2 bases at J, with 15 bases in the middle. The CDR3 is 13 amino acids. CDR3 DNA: TGTGCCACAACCTCGGGGACAACCTACGAGCAGTACTTC. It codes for CATTSGTTYEQYF.

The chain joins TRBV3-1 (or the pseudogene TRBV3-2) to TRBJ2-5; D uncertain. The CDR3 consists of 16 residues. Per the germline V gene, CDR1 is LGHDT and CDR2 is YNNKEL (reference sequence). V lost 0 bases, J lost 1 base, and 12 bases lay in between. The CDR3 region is CASSQDVPVSQETQYF. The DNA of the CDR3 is TGTGCCAGCAGCCAAGACGTTCCCGTTTCCCAAGAGACCCAGTACTTC.

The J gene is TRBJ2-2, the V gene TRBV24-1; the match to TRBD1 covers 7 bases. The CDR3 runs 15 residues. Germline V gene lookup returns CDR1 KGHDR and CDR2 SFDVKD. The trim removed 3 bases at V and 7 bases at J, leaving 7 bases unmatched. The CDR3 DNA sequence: TGTGCCACCAGTGATCGACGACAGGGCGTCGGGGAGCTGTTTTTT. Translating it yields CATSDRRQGVGELFF.

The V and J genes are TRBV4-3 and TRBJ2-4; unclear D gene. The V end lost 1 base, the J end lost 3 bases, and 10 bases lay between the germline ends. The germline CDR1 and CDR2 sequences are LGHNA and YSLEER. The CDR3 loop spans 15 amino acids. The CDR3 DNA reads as TGCGCCAGCAGCCAAGTCGCGGATGACAAAAACATTCAGTACTTC. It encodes CASSQVADDKNIQYF.